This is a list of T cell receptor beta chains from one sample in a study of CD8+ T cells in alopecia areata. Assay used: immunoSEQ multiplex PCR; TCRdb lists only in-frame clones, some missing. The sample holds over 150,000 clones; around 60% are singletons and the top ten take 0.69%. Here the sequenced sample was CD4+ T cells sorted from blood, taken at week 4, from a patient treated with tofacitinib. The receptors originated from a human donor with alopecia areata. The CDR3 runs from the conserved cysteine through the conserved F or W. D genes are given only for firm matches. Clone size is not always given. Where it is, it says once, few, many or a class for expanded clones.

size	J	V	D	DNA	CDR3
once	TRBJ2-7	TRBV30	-	TGTGCCTGGAGCGAAGAAAGCTCCTACGAGCAGTACTTC	CAWSEESSYEQYF
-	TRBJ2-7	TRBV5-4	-	TGTGCCAGCAGCCACTTTATGGCCGAGCAGTACTTC	CASSHFMAEQYF
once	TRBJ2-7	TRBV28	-	TGTGCCAGCAAACCCCCAGGGGCTCCCTACGAGCAGTACTTC	CASKPPGAPYEQYF
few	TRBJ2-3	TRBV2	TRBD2	TGTGCCAGCAGTTCGGGACTAGCGGGAATGGCAGATACGCAGTATTTT	CASSSGLAGMADTQYF
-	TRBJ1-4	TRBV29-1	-	TGCAGCGCTTCACCGACAGCCAGAAGTGAAAAACTGTTTTTT	CSASPTARSEKLFF
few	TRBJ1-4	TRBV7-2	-	TGTGCCAGCAGCAAATCGGCTAAATCTTGGGGGCAAGATGAAAAACTGTTTTTT	CASSKSAKSWGQDEKLFF
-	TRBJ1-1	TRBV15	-	TGTGCCACCAGCGGGGGGATGAACACTGAAGCTTTCTTT	CATSGGMNTEAFF
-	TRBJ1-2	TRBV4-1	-	TGCGCCAGCAGCCAAGTTTGGCAGCGGGATAACTATGGCTACACCTTC	CASSQVWQRDNYGYTF
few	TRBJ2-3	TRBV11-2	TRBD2	TGTGCCAGCAGCTTAGTAAAGAGCGGGAGGTCAGATACGCAGTATTTT	CASSLVKSGRSDTQYF
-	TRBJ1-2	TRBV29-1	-	TGCAGCGTAGACTCTGGCTACACCTTC	CSVDSGYTF
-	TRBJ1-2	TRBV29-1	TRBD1	TGCAGCGTCCCACACAGGGGGGTCTATGGCTACACCTTC	CSVPHRGVYGYTF
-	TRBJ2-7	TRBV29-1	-	TGCAGCGTTCAGACCGTGAGCTCCTACGAGCAGTACTTC	CSVQTVSSYEQYF
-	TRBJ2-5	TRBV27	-	TGTGCCAGCAGTTGGGGCGGGAACCAAGAGACCCAGTACTTC	CASSWGGNQETQYF
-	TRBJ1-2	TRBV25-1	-	TGTGCCAGCAGTGAATTAGGTGGCTACACCTTC	CASSELGGYTF
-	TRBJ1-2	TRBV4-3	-	TGCGCCAGCAGCCAAGATATGAAAAGTGGCTACACCTTC	CASSQDMKSGYTF
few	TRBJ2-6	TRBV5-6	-	TGTGCCAGCAGCGAGCTAGGTGGGGCCAACGTCCTGACTTTC	CASSELGGANVLTF
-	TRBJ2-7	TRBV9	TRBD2	TGTGCCAGCAGCGTAACTGGACTAGCGGGCCCCTTCACCTACGAGCAGTACTTC	CASSVTGLAGPFTYEQYF
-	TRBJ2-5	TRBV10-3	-	TGTGCCATCAGGGCCAGGGACGAGACCCAGTACTTC	CAIRARDETQYF
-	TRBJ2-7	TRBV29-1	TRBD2	TGCAGCGTTGGACCCGCTAGCGGGAGGGCCGTCGAGCAGTACTTC	CSVGPASGRAVEQYF
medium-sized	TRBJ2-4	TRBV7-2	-	TGTGCCAGCAGCGGCCGGGACGTGGGCGGCATTCAGTACTTC	CASSGRDVGGIQYF
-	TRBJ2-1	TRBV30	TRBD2	TGTGCCTGGAGACTAGCGGGGTCTGCGAATGAGCAGTTCTTC	CAWRLAGSANEQFF
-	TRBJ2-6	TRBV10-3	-	TGTGCCATCAGTGAACTACACAGCTCTGGGGCCAACGTCCTGACTTTC	CAISELHSSGANVLTF
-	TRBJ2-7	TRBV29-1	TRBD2	TGCAGCGTTGGACGGGGGGGGCTGTCCTACGAGCAGTACTTC	CSVGRGGLSYEQYF
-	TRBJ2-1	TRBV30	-	TGTGCCTGGAGTATAAGGAGAAATGAGCAGTTCTTC	CAWSIRRNEQFF
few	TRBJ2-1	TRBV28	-	TGTGCCAGCAGACCGACCCTTAATGAGCAGTTCTTC	CASRPTLNEQFF
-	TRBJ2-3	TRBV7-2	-	TGTGCCAGCAGCTCGGGGACTCCTAGCCTTACGCAGTATTTT	CASSSGTPSLTQYF
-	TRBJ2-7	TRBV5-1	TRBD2	TGCGCCAGCAGCCGGGGCGGGAGTGACGAGCAGTACTTC	CASSRGGSDEQYF
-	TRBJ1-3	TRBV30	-	TGTGCCTGGAGGGAGTCTGGAAACACCATATATTTT	CAWRESGNTIYF
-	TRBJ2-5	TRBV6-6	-	TGTGCCAGCAGTCCCGTTGAGGGGGTGACCCAGTACTTC	CASSPVEGVTQYF
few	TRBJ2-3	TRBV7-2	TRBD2	TGTGCCAGCAGCTTTTTGCGGGGGGGCGGGAGTAGAGATACGCAGTATTTT	CASSFLRGGGSRDTQYF
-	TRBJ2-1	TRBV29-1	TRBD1	TGCAGCGTTGCAGGGGGTAGGGGTGAGCAGTTCTTC	CSVAGGRGEQFF
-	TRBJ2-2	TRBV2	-	TGTGCCAGCAGTGAAGAATCAAGCACCGGGGAGCTGTTTTTT	CASSEESSTGELFF
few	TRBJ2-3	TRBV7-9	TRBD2	TGTGCCAGCACCACTAGCGTTAGCACAGATACGCAGTATTTT	CASTTSVSTDTQYF
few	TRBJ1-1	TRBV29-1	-	TGCAGCGTTGCTGGCAGGGGCAAAGTCACTGAAGCTTTCTTT	CSVAGRGKVTEAFF
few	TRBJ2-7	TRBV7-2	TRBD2	TGTGCCAGCAGCTTTCAGCGGGAGGAATACGAGCAGTACTTC	CASSFQREEYEQYF
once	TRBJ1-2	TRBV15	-	TGTGCCACCAGCAGAGAAAGAGGGGTGGGCTATGGCTACACCTTC	CATSRERGVGYGYTF
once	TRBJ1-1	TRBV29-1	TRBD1	TGCAGCGCCCGGGACAGGATAAGCACTGAAGCTTTCTTT	CSARDRISTEAFF
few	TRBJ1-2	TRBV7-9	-	TGTGCCAGCACTACGGGCGCCCTTAACTATGGCTACACCTTC	CASTTGALNYGYTF
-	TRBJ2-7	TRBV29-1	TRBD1	TGCAGCGTCTACGGACCGGGACAGGGAAACGAGCAGTACTTC	CSVYGPGQGNEQYF
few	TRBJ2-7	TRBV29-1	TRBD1	TGCAGCGTTGAAGTTTGGACAGGGGCACGCGAGCAGTACTTC	CSVEVWTGAREQYF
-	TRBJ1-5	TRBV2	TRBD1	TGTGCCAGCAGTGCAGGGGGGCATCAGCCCCAGCATTTT	CASSAGGHQPQHF
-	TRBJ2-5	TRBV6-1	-	TGTGCCAGCGAAAGGGACTTGCAAGAGACCCAGTACTTC	CASERDLQETQYF